Detailed here is one T cell receptor (beta chain). Its antigen is not yet known. Within one base of it there is no much larger clone, and no base qualities were kept. Library preparation employed the immunoSEQ multiplex PCR assay. TCRdb took this table from immuneACCESS and kept in-frame rearrangements with V and J called. Such tables lack part of the clones; where checked against another copy, unresolved V genes explain under half of the gap, and the rest is unexplained. This sample holds approximately 6,900 clones; roughly 80% were observed only once. The top ten clones comprise under 30% of the sample. The data originate from a study of circulating tumor DNA in untreated peripheral T-cell lymphoma (dated by TCRdb to the early 2020s). V sheds 7 bases and J sheds 0 bases, leaving 19 bases between their ends. Including the terminal cysteine and phenylalanine, the CDR3 comprises 17 residues. Of all the DNA, just the CDR3 is kept, 51 bases in frame from base 1. CDR1 MDHEN and CDR2 SYDVKM were looked up in the germline V gene.

The study at large found these results: Tumor-specific clonotypes were identified in under 80% of patients, from about 83% of baseline tissues and roughly 70% of baseline serum samples.

Tumor-specific TCR clonotypes were identified by sequencing baseline tumor tissue collected before treatment. Next-generation sequencing of T-cell receptor sequences was used to monitor peripheral T-cell lymphoma patients receiving frontline treatment on a trial. Sequenced sample: tumor tissue. The receptor's source is a human donor with peripheral T-cell lymphoma. This receptor chain uses TRBV28 and TRBJ1-3; a weak D assignment points to TRBD1 (6 bases agree). CDR3 loop: CASTRLGQGISGNTIYF. The DNA sequence reads TGTGCCAGCACCCGATTAGGGCAGGGGATCTCTGGAAACACCATATATTTT.